These 8 T cell receptor delta chains were all obtained from the same sample, sequenced in a study of gamma-delta chains in newborns, infants, children. TCRdb applied CATT to the reads for clone calling. This sample carries some 6,500 delta-chain clones, approximately 10% of them seen once, and the ten largest clones take about 7.1%. Sequenced: blood. Every receptor here comes from a child who was a newborn, infant or young child, either healthy, febrile or measles-vaccinated (not recorded which).

The J gene has no call, while the V gene is TRDV2; the table's TRDD3 call for D was not verified on the DNA. The CDR3 spans 18 residues. CDR1 is GEAIGNYY, CDR2 EKD, per germline. The CDR3 sequence is CACDAVGDVGWDTDKIIF. The DNA for the CDR3 is TGTGCCTGTGATGCTGTGGGGGATGTGGGGTGGGACACCGATAAAATCATCTTT.

A note on this clone: The same CDR3 also results from other DNA sequences found in this sample. The J gene is TRDJ1, the V gene TRDV2; a possible D gene is TRDD3 (5 bases). Germline V gene data show CDR1 as GEAIGNYY and CDR2 as EKD. The CDR3 totals 17 residues. With 0 bases removed from V and 1 base from J, the gap between germline ends came to 17 bases. The CDR3 loop reads CACDTVDRTWGTDKLIF. The CDR3 nucleotides read TGTGCCTGTGACACCGTTGATCGGACTTGGGGCACCGATAAACTCATCTTT.

This clone was found a few times. This likely stems from a read error, as it lies one base from a far larger clone. The same CDR3 can be traced to other DNA sequences in this sample. This chain joins TRDV2 and TRDJ1; 9 bases agree with TRDD3. The V gene end was trimmed by 3 bases and the J gene end by 5 bases; junction bases not matched to a gene: 15. Germline assignment: CDR1 GEAIGNYY and CDR2 EKD. The CDR3 has 17 amino acids. The DNA of the CDR3 is TGTGCCTGTGACTCTATCGAACTGGGGGAACACAATGATAAACTCATCTTT. Its translation: CACDSIELGEHNDKLIF.

Notes on this clone: A far larger clone is one nucleotide away, so this likely arose from a read error. The CDR3 bases are TGTGCCTGTGAGTCTCCTAGTACTGGGGGATTCCGTTCCGATAAACTCATCTTT. Translating gives CACESPSTGGFRSDKLIF. V is TRDV2 and J is TRDJ1; 10 positions agree with TRDD3. The CDR3 runs 18 residues. V dropped 4 bases and J dropped 3; count of bases not matched to a gene: 16. Germline values: CDR1 GEAIGNYY, CDR2 EKD.

V and J are TRDV2 and TRDJ1; possible D gene TRDD3, 5 bases. TCRdb leaves out the J gene; it was filled in here by matching the DNA to germline. Trimming left V 2 bases short and J 3 bases short, with 27 bases between. CDR1 GEAIGNYY and CDR2 EKD come from the germline V gene. CDR3 size: 19 residues. The CDR3 spells CACDMGSSGQQLKADKLIF. CDR3 nucleotides: TGTGCCTGTGACATGGGGTCCAGCGGTCAGCAGCTCAAGGCCGATAAACTCATCTTT.

This clone occurred a few times. A far larger clone is just one base off, so this is likely a read error. Distinct nucleotide sequences in the sample also encode this CDR3. The chain carries TRDV2 and TRDJ2; TRDD3 matches 12 bases. The CDR3 consists of 14 residues. Germline lookup yields CDR1 GEAIGNYY and CDR2 EKD. The CDR3 spells CACDILGDTAQLFF. The CDR3 DNA reads as TGTGCCTGTGACATACTGGGGGATACAGCGCAACTCTTCTTT.

This clone qualifies as medium-sized. The rearrangement joins TRDV2 to TRDJ1; 7 nucleotides line up with TRDD3. Germline trimming cut 3 bases from V and 0 bases from J; bases unmatched to any gene: 9. The CDR3 runs to 16 residues. CDR1 and CDR2 (germline): GEAIGNYY, EKD. The CDR3 region has the DNA TGTGCCTGTGACGCGCTGGGGGCCGTGTACACCGATAAACTCATCTTT. Its translation: CACDALGAVYTDKLIF.

This clone is deemed medium-sized. This chain connects TRDV2 to TRDJ1; 13 positions agree with TRDD3. Germline loops: CDR1 GEAIGNYY, CDR2 EKD. This CDR3 is built from 20 residues. V lost 4 bases and J lost 2; bases outside the gene matches: 18. DNA of the CDR3: TGTGCCTGTGAGTCCCTGCCTCTTACTGGGGGATACGGGAGGACCGATAAACTCATCTTT. It specifies CACESLPLTGGYGRTDKLIF.